Presented here are 11 T cell receptor beta chains from one specimen sequenced in a study of T-cell reconstitution after alpha-beta-depleted transplantation in children. Unique molecular identifiers were used in preparing the TCRbeta library. TCRdb ran MiXCR on the PCR reads and lists one entry per CDR3 protein. This repertoire shows more than 200,000 distinct CDR3 sequences, 7% to 9% found once; its top ten account for about 40%. The sequencing used PBMCs, mostly from graft donor cells, collected 360 days after TCRalphabeta/CD19-depleted stem cell transplant. The receptors stem from a male patient aged 2 to 9 who had a stem cell transplant for acute myeloid leukemia, so the T cells may come from the graft donor.

The chain recombines TRBV7-2 with TRBJ2-3, with 8 bases matching TRBD2. J gave up 0 bases and V 5 bases, and 10 bases lay outside the gene matches. The CDR3 has 17 residues. CDR1 is SGHTA and CDR2 is FQGNSA in the germline V gene. The CDR3 DNA reads as TGTGCCAGCAGCAAACGGGGTAGCGGGACTAGCACAGATACGCAGTATTTT. It encodes CASSKRGSGTSTDTQYF.

Ten or more counts support this clonotype. The junction departs from germline at one end; a sequencing error may be responsible. The V and J genes are TRBV2 and TRBJ2-3; D is undetermined. The germline gives CDR1 SNHLY, CDR2 FYNNEI. The CDR3 covers 10 residues. The CDR3 is CGSSTDTQYF. The CDR3 coding sequence is TGTGGCAGCAGCACAGATACGCAGTATTTT.

This clonotype has a count of ten or more. The chain joins TRBV9 to TRBJ1-1, with 7 bases lining up with TRBD1. The ends lost 3 bases at V and 1 base at J; junction bases unmatched: 0. The V gene's germline CDR1 is SGDLS and CDR2 YYNGEE. The CDR3 loop spans 13 amino acids. This chain's CDR3 is CASSGDRNTEAFF. The CDR3 nucleotides are TGTGCCAGCAGCGGGGACAGGAACACTGAAGCTTTCTTT.

This clonotype was counted many times. The DNA for the CDR3 is TGTGCCAGCAGCCCCCGGGACAGGGATTTCGAAGCTTTCTTT. This translates into CASSPRDRDFEAFF. The chain is built from TRBV13 and TRBJ1-1; 9 bases align to TRBD1. The CDR3 covers 14 residues. J lost 8 bases, V lost 5 bases, and 9 bases had no gene match. Germline V CDR1 and CDR2: PRHDT, FYEKMQ (reference sequence). Full variable domain (remainder filled in from reference TRBV13 and TRBJ1-1): AAGVIQSPRHLIKEKRETATLKCYPIPRHDTVYWYQQGPGQDPQFLISFYEKMQSDKGSIPDRFSAQQFSDYHSELNMSSLELGDSALYFCASSPRDRDFEAFFGQGTRLTVV.

V usage is TRBV14 and J usage is TRBJ1-1, with D hard to call. Germline CDR1 is SGHDN and CDR2 is FVKESK. This CDR3 is 15 amino acids long. Trimming removed 4 bases from V and 0 bases from J, with 12 bases in between. CDR3 sequence reads: CASSPHGRLNTEAFF. CDR3 DNA sequence: TGTGCCAGCAGCCCTCACGGACGGTTGAACACTGAAGCTTTCTTT.

This clonotype was observed a handful of times. The genes are TRBV7-3 and TRBJ2-3; 10 positions agree with TRBD2. V shed 1 base and J 5 bases; nucleotides not matched to a gene: 6. The CDR3 totals 16 residues. Germline-derived CDR1 and CDR2 are SGHTA and FQGTGA. The CDR3 nucleotides read TGTGCCAGCAGCTTAAGCCTAGCGGGGGCGAGAGATACGCAGTATTTT. It specifies CASSLSLAGARDTQYF.

The chain couples TRBV7-2 to TRBJ2-2, with 10 bases lining up with TRBD2. Germline-derived CDR1 and CDR2 are SGHTA and FQGNSA. The CDR3 is 17 residues long. After removal of 3 bases from V and 0 bases from J, the junction contained 4 bases not matched to a gene. CDR3 nucleotides: TGTGCCAGCAGCTTTGTAGCGGGGGGACCGAACACCGGGGAGCTGTTTTTT. Amino acids: CASSFVAGGPNTGELFF.

This clonotype was recorded at least ten times. The chain has TRBV12-3 or TRBV12-4 and TRBJ2-2; D is unclear. There are 13 residues in the CDR3. V was trimmed by 6 bases and J by 7 bases, leaving 12 bases between them. This CDR3 is CASSPVIGGELFF. The CDR3, as DNA: TGTGCCAGCAGCCCGGTAATCGGCGGGGAGCTGTTTTTT.

Only a few counts were recorded for this clonotype. CDR3 amino acids: CASYEDRGGGNTIYF. CDR3 bases: TGTGCCAGCTACGAGGACAGGGGAGGAGGAAACACCATATATTTT. The chain combines TRBV5-6 with TRBJ1-3; TRBD1 matches at 9 bases. Looked up from germline, CDR1 is SGHDT and CDR2 is YYEEEE. The CDR3 totals 15 residues. V shed 7 bases and J 4 bases; nucleotides not matched to a gene: 9.

This chain links TRBV5-1 with TRBJ2-7; 9 bases line up with TRBD2. Germline CDR1 reads SGHRS; CDR2 reads YFSETQ. There are 14 residues in the CDR3. The ends lost 0 bases at V and 3 bases at J; junction bases unmatched: 1. Written as DNA, the CDR3 is TGCGCCAGCAGCTTGGGTAGCGGGGGCTACGAGCAGTACGTC. It encodes CASSLGSGGYEQYV.

The rearrangement links TRBV29-1 to TRBJ1-1; TRBD1 matches 10 bases. Germline V gene sequence: CDR1 SQVTM, CDR2 ANQGSEA. CDR3 length: 12 amino acids. The V gene end was trimmed by 4 bases and the J gene end by 11 bases; junction bases not matched to a gene: 7. The CDR3, as DNA: TGCAGCGTTGTGAGTGGGACAGGGGACGCTTTCTTT. Its protein is CSVVSGTGDAFF.